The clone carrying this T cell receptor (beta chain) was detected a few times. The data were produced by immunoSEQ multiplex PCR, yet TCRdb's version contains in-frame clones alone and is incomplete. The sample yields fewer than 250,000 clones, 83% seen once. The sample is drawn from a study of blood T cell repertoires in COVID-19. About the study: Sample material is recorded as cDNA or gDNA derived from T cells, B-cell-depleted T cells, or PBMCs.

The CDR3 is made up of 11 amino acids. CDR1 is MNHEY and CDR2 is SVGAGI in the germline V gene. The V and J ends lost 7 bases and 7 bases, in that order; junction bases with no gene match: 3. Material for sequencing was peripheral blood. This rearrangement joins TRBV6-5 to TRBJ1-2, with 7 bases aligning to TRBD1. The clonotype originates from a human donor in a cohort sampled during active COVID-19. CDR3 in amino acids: CASKGAGGYTF. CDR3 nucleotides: TGTGCCAGCAAGGGGGCAGGTGGCTACACCTTC.